This TCR beta chain was captured in a study of T-cell memory formation after mild COVID-19. In the study overall: The two donors had largely donor-specific TCR clusters. Study observations and caveats: Contracting CD8+ clones were enriched in EMRA, CD4+ mainly in CM and EM. Clones contracting across day 15 to 85 had a balanced CD4/CD8 profile; later expanding clones leaned CD4+.

cDNA libraries for TCR alpha and TCR beta, carrying sample barcodes and UMIs, came from 5'RACE with constant-segment primers. In TCRdb, the 5' RACE reads were re-called with MiXCR into one record per CDR3 protein. The table includes more than 150,000 distinct CDR3 sequences, about a fifth detected once. This clonotype was seen more than once but under ten times. What it recognizes is unknown. CDR3 size: 15 residues. Deletions cut 6 bases from V and 13 bases from J, with 24 bases between. The chain recombines TRBV12-3 or TRBV12-4 with TRBJ2-2; D is perhaps TRBD1 or TRBD2 (5 bases each). This receptor was identified in an adult woman who had mild COVID-19 (a few samples of this study predate the infection). Cell type and time point are not known. Sequenced material: PBMCs or a T cell subset sorted from them (not recorded which). The CDR3 DNA follows: TGTGCCAGCAGCTTTTTGGCCGGGACCTCCGATGGGCTGTTTTTT. The encoded protein is CASSFLAGTSDGLFF.